This section outlines one TCR beta chain sequence together with its context. The V and J ends lost 2 bases and 0 bases respectively, with 11 bases between them. CDR1 is LNHNV, CDR2 YYDKDF, per germline (reference sequence). The CDR3 has 15 residues. These data belong to a study of control samples from healthy donors and cancer patients. Repertoires were generated with immunoSEQ multiplex PCR, while TCRdb's copy carries only in-frame clones and drops some. The sample includes about 140,000 clones, around 94% of them seen just once. This clonotype was obtained from a man aged 35 to 55 in good health. The sequenced material came from blood. The rearrangement links TRBV15 to TRBJ2-7; TRBD1 might be the D (5 bases). CDR3 amino acids: CATSRSMDNSYEQYF. The CDR3, as DNA: TGTGCCACCAGCAGATCAATGGACAACTCCTACGAGCAGTACTTC.